The next 19 T cell receptor beta chains were all read from a single sample in a study of PD-1 blockade in classical Hodgkin lymphoma. Stated time point: cycle 4 day 1 (C4D1), after more than five weeks of nivolumab. Each patient relapsed following autologous stem cell transplantation, and prior brentuximab vedotin exposure differed. Data came from immunoSEQ multiplex PCR; TCRdb stores just in-frame clones and leaves some out. The table lists just under 65,000 clones, 91% of them singletons. The specimen was peripheral blood mononuclear cells (PBMCs), collected before the fourth cycle of nivolumab. The receptor source for this set is a human donor with classical Hodgkin lymphoma.

The chain is built from TRBV19 and TRBJ2-1, with D maybe TRBD1 (5 bases). The V end was cut by 4 bases, the J end by 8 bases, with 21 bases between. The CDR3 is 16 residues long. Germline loops: CDR1 LNHDA, CDR2 SQIVND (reference sequence). The CDR3 is CASSKPLRVALDEQFF. DNA of the CDR3: TGTGCCAGTAGTAAGCCACTCAGGGTGGCCTTGGATGAGCAGTTCTTC.

The chain recombines TRBV6-1 with TRBJ1-4; unclear D gene. The V end lost 0 bases, the J end lost 8 bases, and 7 bases lay between the germline ends. This CDR3 region has 13 residues. Germline CDR1 is MNHNS and CDR2 is SASEGT. CDR3 coding DNA: TGTGCCAGCAGTGAAGCGCTTCGGGAAAAACTGTTTTTT. Its translation is CASSEALREKLFF.

This clone was observed a few times. The rearrangement uses TRBV6-1 and TRBJ1-2; 8 bases map to TRBD1. Germline-derived CDR1 and CDR2 are MNHNS and SASEGT. J lost 8 bases, V lost 5 bases, and 1 base had no gene match. This CDR3 has 11 amino acids. CDR3 DNA sequence: TGTGCCAGCAGTCCAGGGGGCGGCTACACCTTC. Translation gives CASSPGGGYTF.

This clone occurred once. J is TRBJ2-7 and V is TRBV7-8; D gene ambiguous. CDR3 size: 18 residues. The germline gives CDR1 SGHVS, CDR2 FQNEAQ. V dropped 3 bases and J dropped 0 bases, with 21 bases sitting between them. The CDR3 region is CASSLERYRVSGSYEQYF. CDR3 in DNA: TGTGCCAGCAGCTTGGAGAGATACCGAGTATCGGGCTCCTACGAGCAGTACTTC.

The rearrangement links TRBV6-1 to TRBJ1-2, with no clear D. V was shortened by 6 bases and J by 0 bases, with 8 bases between the two germline ends. This CDR3 contains 13 residues. Looked up from germline, CDR1 is MNHNS and CDR2 is SASEGT. CDR3 amino acids: CASSPPPNYGYTF. The CDR3 DNA reads as TGTGCCAGCAGCCCACCGCCTAACTATGGCTACACCTTC.

Notes on this clone: This CDR3 is also generated by other DNA sequences in the sample. The chain carries TRBV9 and TRBJ2-2; TRBD1 or TRBD2 may be the D gene (5 bases each). The CDR3 loop spans 14 amino acids. Trimming removed 0 bases from V and 3 bases from J, with 6 bases in between. The V gene's germline CDR1 is SGDLS and CDR2 YYNGEE. The CDR3 reads CASSVGGDTGELFF. The CDR3 nucleotides read TGTGCCAGCAGCGTAGGAGGGGACACCGGGGAGCTGTTTTTT.

The chain recombines TRBV19 with TRBJ1-4; D not resolved. With 4 bases removed from V and 5 bases from J, the gap between germline ends came to 20 bases. Germline lookup yields CDR1 LNHDA and CDR2 SQIVND (reference sequence). The CDR3 extends over 17 amino acids. The CDR3 here is CASSSTPLAAPNEKLFF. CDR3 bases: TGTGCCAGTAGTAGCACGCCCCTGGCAGCACCCAATGAAAAACTGTTTTTT.

This chain connects TRBV19 to TRBJ1-3; 9 bases agree with TRBD1. Germline loops: CDR1 LNHDA, CDR2 SQIVND (reference sequence). With 5 bases clipped from V and 3 bases from J, the junction kept 8 bases outside the gene matches. This CDR3 comprises 16 residues. The CDR3 reads CASSPWGQGFGNTIYF. The CDR3 DNA is TGTGCCAGTAGTCCTTGGGGACAGGGATTTGGAAACACCATATATTTT.

CDR3 DNA: TGTGCCAGCAGTTACTTTTACACCGGGGAGCTGTTTTTT. Amino acid sequence: CASSYFYTGELFF. This chain links TRBV6-6 with TRBJ2-2, with D unresolved. The CDR3 has 13 amino acids. Germline assignment: CDR1 MNHNY and CDR2 SVGAGI (reference sequence). V was shortened by 1 base and J by 3 bases, with 3 bases between the two germline ends.

This sequence joins TRBV29-1 and TRBJ2-1; 8 positions match TRBD2. The junction had 8 bases not matched to a gene; V was cut back by 4 bases and J by 9 bases. This CDR3 has 13 residues. Germline CDR1 SQVTM, CDR2 ANQGSEA. The CDR3 sequence is CSVAGLAVGEQFF. CDR3 DNA sequence: TGCAGCGTTGCCGGACTAGCAGTCGGTGAGCAGTTCTTC.

This sequence joins TRBV28 and TRBJ1-3, with D possibly being TRBD1 (5 bases). The ends were cut back, 6 bases at V and 2 bases at J, with 17 bases in the middle. Germline CDR1 MDHEN, CDR2 SYDVKM. This CDR3 has 16 amino acids. CDR3 in amino acids: CASSPRIGGPGNTIYF. The CDR3 nucleotides read TGTGCCAGCAGCCCTAGGATCGGGGGTCCTGGAAACACCATATATTTT.

This clone was counted once. The CDR3 DNA follows: TGTGCCAGCAGTGGCCTAGCGGGGGGGCATCCCCTCACAGATACGCAGTATTTT. This sequence encodes CASSGLAGGHPLTDTQYF. This chain connects TRBV6-1 to TRBJ2-3; TRBD2 matches at 12 bases. V lost 4 bases and J lost 2; bases outside the gene matches: 10. The CDR3 spans 18 residues. Germline V lookup: CDR1 MNHNS, CDR2 SASEGT.

The V and J genes are TRBV27 and TRBJ1-6, with 7 bases identical to TRBD1. CDR3 length equals 17 residues. In germline, CDR1 is MNHEY, CDR2 SMNVEV (reference sequence). V shed 5 bases, J shed 8 bases, and the junction held 15 bases outside the gene matches. The CDR3 sequence: CASSPLGGGAWDSPLHF. CDR3 sequence (DNA): TGTGCCAGCAGTCCCCTCGGAGGGGGCGCCTGGGATTCACCCCTCCACTTT.

Comment on this clone: Germline and junction disagree at one end, which may indicate a read error. The J gene is TRBJ2-3, the V gene TRBV6-6; D not resolved. Per germline, CDR1 MNHNY and CDR2 SVGAGI (reference sequence). This CDR3 spans 13 amino acids. The CDR3 sequence is CASIYGPADTQYF. CDR3 in DNA: TGTGCCAGCATTTACGGACCCGCAGATACGCAGTATTTT.

The chain has TRBV5-1 and TRBJ2-3; D might be TRBD1 (6 bases). CDR3 length: 15 amino acids. Per germline, CDR1 SGHRS and CDR2 YFSETQ. V was pared by 2 bases and J by 1 base, with 11 bases between. The CDR3 is CASSLSGDRTDTQYF. CDR3 nucleotides: TGCGCCAGCAGCTTATCAGGGGACCGCACAGATACGCAGTATTTT. Full variable domain (outside the CDR3, taken from reference TRBV5-1 and TRBJ2-3): KAGVTQTPRYLIKTRGQQVTLSCSPISGHRSVSWYQQTPGQGLQFLFEYFSETQRNKGNFPGRFSGRQFSNSRSEMNVSTLELGDSALYLCASSLSGDRTDTQYFGPGTRLTVL.

The chain links TRBV9 to TRBJ2-7; 7 bases align to TRBD1. The CDR3 loop spans 14 amino acids. Germline values: CDR1 SGDLS, CDR2 YYNGEE. Trimming removed 3 bases from V and 5 bases from J; junction bases left unmatched: 8. CDR3 sequence (DNA): TGTGCCAGCAGCGAAGGGGGCGCGAGGCACGAGCAGTACTTC. Translated: CASSEGGARHEQYF.

The chain carries TRBV7-9 and TRBJ1-5; TRBD1 agrees at 9 bases. V was clipped by 1 base and J by 0 bases; unmatched bases: 4. Germline V lookup: CDR1 SEHNR, CDR2 FQNEAQ (reference sequence). The CDR3 extends over 17 amino acids. The CDR3 DNA reads as TGTGCCAGCAGCTTAGGACAGGGGGGATATAGCAATCAGCCCCAGCATTTT. Its protein is CASSLGQGGYSNQPQHF.

The rearrangement uses TRBV6-6 and TRBJ2-4, with 9 bases lining up with TRBD2. Germline CDR1 reads MNHNY; CDR2 reads SVGAGI (reference sequence). The CDR3 contains 16 residues. With V trimmed by 7 bases and J by 2 bases, 9 bases remained unmatched. CDR3 in amino acids: CASNPMRGGTKNIQYF. The CDR3 coding sequence is TGTGCCAGCAACCCCATGCGGGGGGGCACCAAAAACATTCAGTACTTC.

J is TRBJ1-1 and V is TRBV5-8; a possible D gene is TRBD1 (6 bases). Trimming shortened V by 2 bases and J by 2 bases, and 10 bases separated the two germline ends. There are 14 residues in the CDR3. CDR1 is SGHTS and CDR2 is YDEGEE in the germline V gene. CDR3 amino acids: CASSFRDTNTEAFF. The CDR3 DNA sequence: TGTGCCAGCAGCTTCCGGGACACCAACACTGAAGCTTTCTTT.